There are a few counts of the clone carrying this T cell receptor beta chain. Its antigen remains unidentified. Every donor provided around 9.3 milliliters of peripheral blood. V was cut by 3 bases and J by 0 bases, with 12 bases left in between. The CDR3 is made up of 15 amino acids. Germline loops: CDR1 KGHSH, CDR2 LQKENI. The sample comes from a study of blood T cells in healthy people across ages. Study outcomes and limitations: TCR beta diversity tracked closely with naive T cell percentage.

A sample-barcoded 5' primer and a J-beta primer mix were used in a second PCR of about 7 to 12 cycles. TCRdb redid the calling of the 5' RACE reads with MiXCR, one entry per CDR3 protein. The table lists approximately 940,000 distinct CDR3 sequences, roughly 43% of them singletons. Sequences were obtained from blood. The source of this sequence is a young man in good health. This sequence joins TRBV18 and TRBJ2-7, with D possibly called TRBD1 or TRBD2 (5 bases each). The CDR3 is CASSPGPTSSYEQYF. CDR3 in DNA: TGTGCCAGCTCACCGGGACCCACGAGCTCCTACGAGCAGTACTTC. The full variable domain, completed using reference TRBV18 and TRBJ2-7, is NAGVMQNPRHLVRRRGQEARLRCSPMKGHSHVYWYRQLPEEGLKFMVYLQKENIIDESGMPKERFSAEFPKEGPSILRIQQVVRGDSAAYFCASSPGPTSSYEQYFGPGTRLTVT.